This TCR beta chain was found in a study of neurological immune-mediated disorders. This clonotype was picked up many times. Its antigen is not identified. There were 1 million CD4+ or CD8+ T cells used in the sorted libraries. General study results and limits: HTLV-1-associated myelopathy ranked highest for TCR clonal expansion and multiple sclerosis lowest, beneath healthy controls.

The cDNA was generated by 5'RACE with 10-nucleotide random UMIs. TCRdb recomputed calls from the 5' RACE reads with MiXCR, one row per CDR3 protein. The repertoire holds approximately 38,000 distinct CDR3 sequences, with 11% as singletons. V was trimmed by 1 base and J by 0 bases, leaving 9 bases between them. The CDR3 is 15 amino acids. Specimen: CD4+ T cells from blood. The receptor comes from a woman in her twenties or thirties with HTLV-1-associated myelopathy (HAM/TSP). This chain uses TRBV12-3 or TRBV12-4 with TRBJ1-2; tentatively, D is TRBD1 (5 bases). CDR3 in amino acids: CASSLGPGTNYGYTF. For the CDR3, the DNA is TGTGCCAGCAGTTTAGGCCCAGGGACTAACTATGGCTACACCTTC.